This record concerns one T cell receptor beta chain sequence. Its antigen is not identified. This record comes from a study of identifying expanded T cells in peripheral blood. Assay used: immunoSEQ multiplex PCR; TCRdb lists only in-frame clones, some missing. The data contain about 52,000 clones, approximately 82% of them singletons. Healthy donors had no documented immune events, such as infections, while sampled. Findings of the study overall: Over about two and four weeks, about 15 and 18 clones changed, versus 1.2 between replicates. Clone count variance between approximately 2-week samples rose with total template count.

The source of this sequence is a person aged 18 to 75 in good health. Sequencing was done on a sample of blood.

The CDR3 protein is CASSPQGARAEAFF. DNA of the CDR3: TGTGCCAGCTCACCACAGGGGGCGCGGGCTGAAGCTTTCTTT. The chain couples TRBV18 to TRBJ1-1; 7 positions match TRBD1. V lost 1 base and J lost 6; bases outside the gene matches: 5. The CDR3 extends over 14 amino acids. Germline V gene sequence: CDR1 KGHSH, CDR2 LQKENI.